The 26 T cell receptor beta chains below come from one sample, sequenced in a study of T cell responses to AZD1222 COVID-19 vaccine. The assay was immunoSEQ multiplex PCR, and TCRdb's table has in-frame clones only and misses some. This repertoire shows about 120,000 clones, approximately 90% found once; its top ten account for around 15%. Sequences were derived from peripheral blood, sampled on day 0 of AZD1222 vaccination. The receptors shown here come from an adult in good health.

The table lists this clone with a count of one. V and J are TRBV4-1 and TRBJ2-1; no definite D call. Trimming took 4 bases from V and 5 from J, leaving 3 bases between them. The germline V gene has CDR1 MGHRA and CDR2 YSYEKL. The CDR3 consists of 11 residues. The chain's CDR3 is CASSRNNEQFF. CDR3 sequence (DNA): TGCGCCAGCAGCCGGAACAATGAGCAGTTCTTC.

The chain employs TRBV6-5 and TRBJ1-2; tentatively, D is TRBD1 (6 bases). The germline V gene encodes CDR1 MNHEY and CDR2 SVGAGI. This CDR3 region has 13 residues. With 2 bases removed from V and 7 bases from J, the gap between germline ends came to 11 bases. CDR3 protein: CASSYGQLFGYTF. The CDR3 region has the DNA TGTGCCAGCAGTTACGGACAGCTCTTTGGCTACACCTTC.

The CDR3 sequence is CASGPPDTYYEQYF. The CDR3 bases are TGTGCTAGTGGTCCCCCCGACACCTACTACGAGCAGTACTTC. The chain uses TRBV12-5 and TRBJ2-7, with D unclear. Per the germline V gene, CDR1 is LGHNT and CDR2 is FRNRAP. V dropped 5 bases and J dropped 3 bases, with 14 bases sitting between them. The CDR3 is 14 amino acids.

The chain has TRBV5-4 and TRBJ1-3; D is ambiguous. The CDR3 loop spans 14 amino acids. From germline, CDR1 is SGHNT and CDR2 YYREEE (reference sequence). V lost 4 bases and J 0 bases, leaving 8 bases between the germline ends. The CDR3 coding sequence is TGTGCCAGCAGCAGAGGGTTCTCTGGAAACACCATATATTTT. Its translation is CASSRGFSGNTIYF.

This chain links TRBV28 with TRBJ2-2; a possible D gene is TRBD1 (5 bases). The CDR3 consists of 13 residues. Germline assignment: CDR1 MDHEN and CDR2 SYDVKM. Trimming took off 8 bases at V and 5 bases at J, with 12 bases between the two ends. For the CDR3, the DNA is TGTGCCAGCCAAGCAGGGCTAACCGGGGAGCTGTTTTTT. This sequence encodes CASQAGLTGELFF.

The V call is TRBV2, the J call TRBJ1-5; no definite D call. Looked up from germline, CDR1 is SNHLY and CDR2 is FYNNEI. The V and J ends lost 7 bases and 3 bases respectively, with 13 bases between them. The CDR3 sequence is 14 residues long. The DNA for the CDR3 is TGTGCCAGCACCCAAAGCAGATCCAATCAGCCCCAGCATTTT. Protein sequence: CASTQSRSNQPQHF. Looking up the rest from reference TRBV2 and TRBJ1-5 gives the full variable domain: EPEVTQTPSHQVTQMGQEVILRCVPISNHLYFYWYRQILGQKVEFLVSFYNNEISEKSEIFDDQFSVERPDGSNFTLKIRSTKLEDSAMYFCASTQSRSNQPQHFGDGTRLSIL.

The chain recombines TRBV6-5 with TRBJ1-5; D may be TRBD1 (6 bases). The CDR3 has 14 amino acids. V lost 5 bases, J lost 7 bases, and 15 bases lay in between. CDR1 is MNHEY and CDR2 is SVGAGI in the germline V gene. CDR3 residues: CASSTGLGGQPQHF. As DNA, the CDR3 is TGTGCCAGCAGTACCGGCCTCGGGGGCCAGCCCCAGCATTTT.

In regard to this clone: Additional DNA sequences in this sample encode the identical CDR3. The CDR3 DNA reads as TGCGCCAGCAGCCTCGGACAGGGGGCAGATACGCAGTATTTT. The encoded protein is CASSLGQGADTQYF. This chain connects TRBV5-1 to TRBJ2-3; 10 nucleotides line up with TRBD1. The CDR3 sequence is 14 residues long. Per the germline V gene, CDR1 is SGHRS and CDR2 is YFSETQ. With V trimmed by 4 bases and J by 4 bases, 3 bases remained unmatched.

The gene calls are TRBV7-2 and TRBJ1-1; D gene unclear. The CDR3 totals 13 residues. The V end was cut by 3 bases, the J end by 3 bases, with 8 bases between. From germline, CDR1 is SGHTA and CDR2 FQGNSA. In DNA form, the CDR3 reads TGTGCCAGCAGCTTCGGCAGATACACTGAAGCTTTCTTT. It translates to CASSFGRYTEAFF.

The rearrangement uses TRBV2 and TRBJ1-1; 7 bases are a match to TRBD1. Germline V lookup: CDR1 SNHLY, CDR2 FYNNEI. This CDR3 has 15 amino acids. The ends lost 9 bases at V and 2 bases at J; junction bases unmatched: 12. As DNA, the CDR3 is TGTGCCAGTTTATTCGGGACAGCTTTAAACACTGAAGCTTTCTTT. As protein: CASLFGTALNTEAFF.

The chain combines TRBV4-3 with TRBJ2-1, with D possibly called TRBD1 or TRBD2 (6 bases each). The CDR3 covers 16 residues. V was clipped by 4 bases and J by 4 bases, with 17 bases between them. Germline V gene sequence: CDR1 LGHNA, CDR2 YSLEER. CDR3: CASSRQGGRRYNEQFF. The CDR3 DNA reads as TGCGCCAGCAGCCGTCAAGGGGGGAGACGGTACAATGAGCAGTTCTTC.

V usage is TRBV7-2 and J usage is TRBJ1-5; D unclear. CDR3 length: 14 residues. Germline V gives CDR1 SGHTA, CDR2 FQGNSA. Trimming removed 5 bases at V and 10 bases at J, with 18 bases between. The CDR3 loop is CASSPDGAFSPQHF. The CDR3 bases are TGTGCCAGCAGCCCGGACGGAGCCTTCAGCCCCCAGCATTTT.

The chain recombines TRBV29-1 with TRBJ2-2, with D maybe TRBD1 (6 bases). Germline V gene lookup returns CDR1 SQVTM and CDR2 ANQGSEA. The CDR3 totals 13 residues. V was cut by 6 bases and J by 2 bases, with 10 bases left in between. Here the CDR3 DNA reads TGCAGCGTCGCCAGGGGCAACACCGGGGAGCTGTTTTTT. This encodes CSVARGNTGELFF.

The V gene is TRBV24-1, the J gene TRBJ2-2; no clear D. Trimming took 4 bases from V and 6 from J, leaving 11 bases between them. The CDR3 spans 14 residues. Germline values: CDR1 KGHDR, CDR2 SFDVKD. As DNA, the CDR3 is TGTGCCACCAGTGACTCCCACTATCCCGGGGAGCTGTTTTTT. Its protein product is CATSDSHYPGELFF.

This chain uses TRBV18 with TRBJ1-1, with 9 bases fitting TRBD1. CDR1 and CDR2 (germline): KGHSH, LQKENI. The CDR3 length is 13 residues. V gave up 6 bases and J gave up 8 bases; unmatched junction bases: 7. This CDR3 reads CASSHRDREEAFF. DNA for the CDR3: TGTGCCAGCTCCCACCGGGACAGGGAAGAAGCTTTCTTT.

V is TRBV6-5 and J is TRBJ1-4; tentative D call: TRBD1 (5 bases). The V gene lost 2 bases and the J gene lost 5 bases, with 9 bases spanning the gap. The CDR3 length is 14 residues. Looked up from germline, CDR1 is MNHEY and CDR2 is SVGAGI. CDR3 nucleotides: TGTGCCAGCAGTTACCGTCAGGGAAATGAAAAACTGTTTTTT. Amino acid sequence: CASSYRQGNEKLFF.

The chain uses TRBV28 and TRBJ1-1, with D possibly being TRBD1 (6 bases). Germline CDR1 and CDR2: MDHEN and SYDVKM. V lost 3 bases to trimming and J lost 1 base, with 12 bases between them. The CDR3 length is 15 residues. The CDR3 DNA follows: TGTGCCAGCAGTTTGGGGTCGGGGGCGAACACTGAAGCTTTCTTT. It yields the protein CASSLGSGANTEAFF.

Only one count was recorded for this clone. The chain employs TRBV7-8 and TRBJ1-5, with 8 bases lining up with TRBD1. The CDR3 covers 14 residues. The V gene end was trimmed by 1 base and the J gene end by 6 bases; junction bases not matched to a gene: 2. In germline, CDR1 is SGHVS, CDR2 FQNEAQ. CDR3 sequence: CASSLGQGSQPQHF. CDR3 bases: TGTGCCAGCAGCTTAGGACAGGGGAGTCAGCCCCAGCATTTT.

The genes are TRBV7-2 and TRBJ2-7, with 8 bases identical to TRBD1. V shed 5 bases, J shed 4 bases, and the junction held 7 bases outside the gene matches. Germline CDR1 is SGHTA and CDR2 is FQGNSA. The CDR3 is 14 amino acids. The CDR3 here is CASSPQGAQYEQYF. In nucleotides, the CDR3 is TGTGCCAGCAGCCCCCAGGGGGCGCAATACGAGCAGTACTTC.

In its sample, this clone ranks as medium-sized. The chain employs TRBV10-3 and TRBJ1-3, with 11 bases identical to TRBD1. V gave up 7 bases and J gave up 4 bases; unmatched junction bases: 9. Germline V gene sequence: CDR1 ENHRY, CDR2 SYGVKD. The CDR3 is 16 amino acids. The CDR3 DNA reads TGTGCCATCACCCCCGGGACAGGGGGATGGGGAAACACCATATATTTT. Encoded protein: CAITPGTGGWGNTIYF.

The CDR3 nucleotides read TGTGCCAGCAGTGAAATGACGGACACTGAAGCTTTCTTT. Its translation: CASSEMTDTEAFF. V and J are TRBV6-4 and TRBJ1-1; no reliable D call. Germline lookup yields CDR1 MRHNA and CDR2 SNTAGT. The CDR3 consists of 13 residues. Trimming removed 3 bases from V and 3 bases from J, with 8 bases in between.

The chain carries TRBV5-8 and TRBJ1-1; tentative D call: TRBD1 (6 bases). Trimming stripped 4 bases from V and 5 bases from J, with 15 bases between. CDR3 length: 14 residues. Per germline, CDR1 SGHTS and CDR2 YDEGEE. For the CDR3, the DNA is TGTGCCAGCAGCAATACAGGGATAGTTACTGAAGCTTTCTTT. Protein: CASSNTGIVTEAFF.

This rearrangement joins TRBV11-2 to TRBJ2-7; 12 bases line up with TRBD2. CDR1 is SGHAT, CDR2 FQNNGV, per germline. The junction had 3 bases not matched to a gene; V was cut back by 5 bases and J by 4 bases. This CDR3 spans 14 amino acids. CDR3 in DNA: TGTGCCAGCAGCCGACTAGCGGGAGAATACGAGCAGTACTTC. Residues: CASSRLAGEYEQYF.

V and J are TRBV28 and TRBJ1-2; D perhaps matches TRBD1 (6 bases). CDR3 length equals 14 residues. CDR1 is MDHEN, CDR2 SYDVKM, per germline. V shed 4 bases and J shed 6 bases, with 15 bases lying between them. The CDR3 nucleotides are TGTGCCAGCAGTTCTTCTCGGGACATCCATGGCTACACCTTC. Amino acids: CASSSSRDIHGYTF.

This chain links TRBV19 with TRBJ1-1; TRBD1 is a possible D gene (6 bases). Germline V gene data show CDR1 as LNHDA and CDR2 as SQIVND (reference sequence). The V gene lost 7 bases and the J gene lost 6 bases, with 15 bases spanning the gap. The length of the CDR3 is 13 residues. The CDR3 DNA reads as TGTGCCAGTAACCCGGGGGCCGGCGCTGAAGCTTTCTTT. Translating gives CASNPGAGAEAFF.

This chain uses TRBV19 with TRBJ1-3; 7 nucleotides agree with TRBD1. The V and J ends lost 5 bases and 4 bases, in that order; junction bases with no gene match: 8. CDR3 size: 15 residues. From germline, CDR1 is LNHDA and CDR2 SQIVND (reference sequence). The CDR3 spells CASSADRETGNTIYF. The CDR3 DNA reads TGTGCCAGTAGTGCCGACAGGGAAACAGGAAACACCATATATTTT.